This TCR beta chain was recorded in a study of T-cell reconstitution after alpha-beta-depleted transplantation in children (dated by TCRdb to between 2015 and 2016). About the full investigation: Using TCR repertoire profiling, the study followed T-cell immune reconstitution in a quantitative way in children after TCRalphabeta/CD19-depleted allogeneic hematopoietic cell transplantation. What the study reported, not specific to this receptor: In some patients, high TCRbeta diversity at day 60 was attributed to recipient T cells and intrathymic progenitors that had survived conditioning. The frequencies of hyperexpanded clones fell over the following months, and after one year, T-cell counts and TCRbeta diversity were mostly attributed to newly produced T cells. About two months after transplant, the apparently early recovery of alphabetaT-cell counts reportedly depended on just several hundred clones that had expanded rapidly and came from non-depleted graft cells.

This clonotype has only one observation. No antigen is known for it. The record has no base qualities; no much larger clone is one base away. A single read is weak support. Libraries came from PCR. Sequencing took place on an Illumina HiSeq 2500. To normalize quantification of the TCRbeta repertoire, the TCR libraries were built with molecular barcoding that relied on unique molecular identifiers. TCRdb redid the processing of the public reads, applying fastp at Q25 and MiXCR, and retained in-frame beta chains. A single entry per CDR3 protein holds the most common genes and DNA from its merged rows. The sample has a few hundred thousand distinct CDR3 sequences on record, roughly two fifths of them singletons. The ten largest clones capture under 30% of the sample. Read against the paper, the sample's treatment or condition label means: allogeneic hematopoietic cell transplantation with graft depleted of TCRalphabeta T cells and CD19 B cells. Transplant recipients were children who received TCRalphabeta/CD19-depleted allogeneic hematopoietic cell grafts.

Sequenced material: PBMCs, taken before TCRalphabeta/CD19-depleted stem cell transplant. The clonotype originates from a girl aged 2 to 10 with aplastic anemia, due to receive a stem cell transplant.

The DNA sequence reads TGTGCCAGCAGCTGGGGGTTACGGGAGACCCAGTACTTC. It encodes CASSWGLRETQYF. The V and J segments used are TRBV11-3 and TRBJ2-5; the D gene cannot be resolved beyond TRBD1 or TRBD2, each matching 5 bases. V loses 4 bases, J loses 5 bases, and the germline ends lie 11 bases apart. The CDR3 spans 13 residues, from the cysteine through the phenylalanine. Left in the record is the CDR3 DNA by itself, 39 bases read in frame from the first base. CDR1 and CDR2 were assigned from the germline V gene as SGHNT and YENEEA.